This T cell receptor beta chain was documented in a study of T cells after yellow fever vaccination. Study in general: The authors prepared low-cell-number fractions using SMART-Seq v4 Ultra Low Input. Overall study findings and caveats: Highly abundant clonotypes carried over from the bulk population could end up in FACS-sorted repertoires as contaminants. At about 97% for CD4 and 75% to 90% for CD8, most primary-vaccination clones showed up again after the booster.

This clonotype was detected many times. Its antigen is unidentified. TCR cDNA was made by 5'RACE template switching, adding a universal primer site and UMIs. TCRdb re-called the 5' RACE reads with MiXCR, one entry per CDR3 protein. The table has around 320,000 distinct CDR3 sequences, around 11% seen once. Trimming pared 3 bases from V and 9 bases from J, leaving 18 bases between. Germline V CDR1 and CDR2: SGDLS, YYNGEE. The CDR3 covers 14 residues. This TCR was sampled from a man younger than 35 who received the YFV17D yellow fever vaccine. Source: CD4+ T cells sorted from PBMCs, taken 45 days after the yellow fever booster vaccination. The J gene is TRBJ1-2, the V gene TRBV9; maybe TRBD1 (5 bases). The CDR3 nucleotides read TGTGCCAGCAGCGCTTCCGGGACCTCCGATAGCTACACCTTC. Amino acid sequence: CASSASGTSDSYTF.